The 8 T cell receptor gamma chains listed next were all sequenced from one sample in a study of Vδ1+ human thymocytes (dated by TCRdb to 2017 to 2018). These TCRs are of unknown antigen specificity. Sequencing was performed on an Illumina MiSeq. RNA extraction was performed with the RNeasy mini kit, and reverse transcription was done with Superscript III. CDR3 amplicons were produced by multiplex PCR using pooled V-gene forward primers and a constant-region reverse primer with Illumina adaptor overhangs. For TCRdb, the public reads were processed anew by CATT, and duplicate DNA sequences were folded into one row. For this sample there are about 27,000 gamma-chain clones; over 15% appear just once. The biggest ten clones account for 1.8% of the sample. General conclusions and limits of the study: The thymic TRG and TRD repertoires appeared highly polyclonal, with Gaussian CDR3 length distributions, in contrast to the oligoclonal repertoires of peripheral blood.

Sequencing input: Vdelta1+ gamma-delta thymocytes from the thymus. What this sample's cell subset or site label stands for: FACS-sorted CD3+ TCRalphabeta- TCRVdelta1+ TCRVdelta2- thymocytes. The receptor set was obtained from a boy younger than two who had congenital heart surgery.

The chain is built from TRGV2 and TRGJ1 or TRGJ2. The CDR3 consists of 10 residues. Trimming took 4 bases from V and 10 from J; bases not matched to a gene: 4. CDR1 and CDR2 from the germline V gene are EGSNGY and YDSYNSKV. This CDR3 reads CATWERKKLF. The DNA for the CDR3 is TGTGCCACCTGGGAACGGAAGAAACTCTTT.

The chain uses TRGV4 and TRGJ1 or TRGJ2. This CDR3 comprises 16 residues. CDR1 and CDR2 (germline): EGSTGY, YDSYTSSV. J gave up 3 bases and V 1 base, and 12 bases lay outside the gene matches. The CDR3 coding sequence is TGTGCCACCTGGGATGGTTTTTTTGGGCGTTATTATAAGAAACTCTTT. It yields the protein CATWDGFFGRYYKKLF.

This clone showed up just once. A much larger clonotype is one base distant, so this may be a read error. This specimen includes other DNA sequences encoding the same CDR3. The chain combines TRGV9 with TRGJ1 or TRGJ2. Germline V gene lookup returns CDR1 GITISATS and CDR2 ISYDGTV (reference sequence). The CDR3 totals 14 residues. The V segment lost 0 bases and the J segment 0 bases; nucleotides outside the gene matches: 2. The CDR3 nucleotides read TGTGCCTTGTGGGAGGTGGAGAATTATTATAAGAAACTCTTT. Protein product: CALWEVENYYKKLF.

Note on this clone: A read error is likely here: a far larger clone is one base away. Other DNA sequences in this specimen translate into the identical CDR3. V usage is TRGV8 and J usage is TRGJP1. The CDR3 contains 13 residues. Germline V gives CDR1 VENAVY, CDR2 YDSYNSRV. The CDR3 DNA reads TGTGCCACCTGGGATACCACCGGTTGGTTCAAGATATTT. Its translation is CATWDTTGWFKIF.

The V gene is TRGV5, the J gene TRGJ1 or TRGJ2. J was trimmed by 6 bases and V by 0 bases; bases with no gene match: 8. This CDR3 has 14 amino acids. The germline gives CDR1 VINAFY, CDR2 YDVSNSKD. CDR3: CATWDRLPPYKKLF. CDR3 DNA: TGTGCCACCTGGGACAGGCTCCCACCTTATAAGAAACTCTTT.

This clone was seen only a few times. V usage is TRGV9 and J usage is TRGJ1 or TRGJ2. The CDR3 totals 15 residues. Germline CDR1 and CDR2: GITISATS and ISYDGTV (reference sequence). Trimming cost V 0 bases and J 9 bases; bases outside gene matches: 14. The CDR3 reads CALWEVQRGSAKKLF. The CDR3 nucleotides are TGTGCCTTGTGGGAGGTGCAGAGGGGGAGTGCTAAGAAACTCTTT.

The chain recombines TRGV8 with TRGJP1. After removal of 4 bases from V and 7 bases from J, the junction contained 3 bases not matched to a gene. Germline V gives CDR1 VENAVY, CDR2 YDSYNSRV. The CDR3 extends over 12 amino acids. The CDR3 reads CATWDHGWFKIF. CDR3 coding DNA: TGTGCCACCTGGGACCATGGTTGGTTCAAGATATTT.

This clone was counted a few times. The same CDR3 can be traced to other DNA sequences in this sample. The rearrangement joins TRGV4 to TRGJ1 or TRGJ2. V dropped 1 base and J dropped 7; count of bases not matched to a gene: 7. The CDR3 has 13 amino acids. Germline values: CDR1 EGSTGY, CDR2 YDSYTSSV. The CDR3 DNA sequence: TGTGCCACCTGGGATGGCTTAGCCTATAAGAAACTCTTT. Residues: CATWDGLAYKKLF.